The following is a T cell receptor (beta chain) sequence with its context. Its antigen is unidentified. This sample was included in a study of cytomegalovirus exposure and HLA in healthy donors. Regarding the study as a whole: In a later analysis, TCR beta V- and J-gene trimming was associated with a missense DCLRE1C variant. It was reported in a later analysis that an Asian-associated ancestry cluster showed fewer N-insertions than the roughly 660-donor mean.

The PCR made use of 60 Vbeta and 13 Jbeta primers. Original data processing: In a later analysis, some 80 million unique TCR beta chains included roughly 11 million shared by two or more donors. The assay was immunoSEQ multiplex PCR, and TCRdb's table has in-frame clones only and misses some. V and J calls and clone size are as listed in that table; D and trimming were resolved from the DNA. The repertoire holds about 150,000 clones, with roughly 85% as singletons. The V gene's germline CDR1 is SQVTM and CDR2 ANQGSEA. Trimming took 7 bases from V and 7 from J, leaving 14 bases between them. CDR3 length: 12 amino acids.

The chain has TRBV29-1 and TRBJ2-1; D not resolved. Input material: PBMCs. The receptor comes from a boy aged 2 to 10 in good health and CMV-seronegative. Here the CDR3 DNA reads TGCAGCGCCGGAACCGGGTTGAATGAGCAGTTCTTC. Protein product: CSAGTGLNEQFF.